The clone carrying this T cell receptor beta chain was detected a few times. The antigen is not known. Germline and junction disagree at one end, which may indicate a read error. This sample's time point: after dendritic cell vaccination, including at tumor progression/relapse. This specimen belongs to a study of glioma-infiltrating T cells after dendritic cell vaccination. Study-wide context: Treatment, given 2003 to 2012, was autologous tumor lysate-pulsed dendritic cell vaccination. Autologous tumor lysate was loaded overnight onto monocyte-derived dendritic cells grown about seven days with IL-4 and GM-CSF. General observations from the study: Estimated pretreatment TIL content predicted outcome after dendritic cell vaccination. Higher TCR clonality did not directly relate to longer survival.

CDR1 and CDR2 from the germline V gene are SSHAT and FNYEAQ (reference sequence). This CDR3 contains 16 residues. Assay: immunoSEQ multiplex PCR; the TCRdb copy retains only in-frame clones and omits some. This table holds tens of thousands of clones, roughly four fifths found once. The clonotype was recovered from a human donor with glioblastoma. The chain is built from TRBV7-7 and TRBJ2-1, with D tentatively TRBD1 (5 bases). The source was blood, collected after dendritic cell vaccination. CDR3 in amino acids: CASSTIVGASYNEQFF. CDR3 DNA: TGTGCTAGCAGCACGATCGTAGGGGCAAGCTACAATGAGCAGTTCTTC.